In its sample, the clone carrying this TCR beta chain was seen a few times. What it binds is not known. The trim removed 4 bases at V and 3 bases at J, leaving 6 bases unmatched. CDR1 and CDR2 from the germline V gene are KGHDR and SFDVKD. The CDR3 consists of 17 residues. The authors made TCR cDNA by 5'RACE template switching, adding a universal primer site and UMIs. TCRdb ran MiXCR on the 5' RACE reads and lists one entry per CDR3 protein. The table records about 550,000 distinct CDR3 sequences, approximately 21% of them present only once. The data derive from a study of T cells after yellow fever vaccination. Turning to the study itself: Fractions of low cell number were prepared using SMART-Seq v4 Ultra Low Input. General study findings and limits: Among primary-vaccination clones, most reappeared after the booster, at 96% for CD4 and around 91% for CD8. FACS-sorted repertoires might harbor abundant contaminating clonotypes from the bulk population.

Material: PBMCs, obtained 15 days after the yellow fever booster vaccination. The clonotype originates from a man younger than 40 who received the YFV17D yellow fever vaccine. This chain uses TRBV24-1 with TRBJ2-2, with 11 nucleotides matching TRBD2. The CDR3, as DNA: TGTGCCACCAGTGAAAGTACACTAGCGGGAGACACCGGGGAGCTGTTTTTT. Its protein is CATSESTLAGDTGELFF.